This TCR beta chain appears in the sequencing data of a study of T cells in Graves' hyperthyroidism and ophthalmopathy. Overall study context: The blood sample was taken at first diagnosis, before treatment began.

TCR beta CDR3 regions were amplified from RNA transcripts. HTBI primers were used for first-round RT-PCR of the TCR CDR3. TCRdb recomputed calls from the multiplex PCR reads with MiXCR, one row per CDR3 protein. Seen here are 640,000 or so distinct CDR3 sequences, over 12% observed once, and the top ten hold roughly 7%. This clonotype turned up a few times. The CDR3 consists of 15 residues. In germline, CDR1 is SQVTM, CDR2 ANQGSEA. V lost 5 bases, J lost 4 bases, and 20 bases lay in between. This sequence joins TRBV29-1 and TRBJ1-2; D possibly corresponds to TRBD1 (6 bases). Material: blood. The clonotype comes from a woman younger than 30 with Graves' ophthalmopathy. CDR3 DNA: TGCAGCGTTCGCGCTGTTGGGGGCGCGAGCTATGGCTACACCTTC. As protein: CSVRAVGGASYGYTF.